The 9 T cell receptor beta chains reported below all come from one sample, sequenced in a study of OX40 agonist ivuxolimab in advanced cancers. TCRdb keeps only in-frame clones here, not all; method: immunoSEQ multiplex PCR. The data hold around 110,000 clones, with 90% observed a single time. The sample here was CD4+ or CD8+ T cells sorted from blood, taken in a trial of the OX40 agonist ivuxolimab. The receptors were sampled from an adult with an advanced solid tumor such as melanoma, head and neck, liver or kidney cancer.

V gene TRBV7-2 combines with J gene TRBJ1-5; the D is unclear. Germline assignment: CDR1 SGHTA and CDR2 FQGNSA. The CDR3 length is 14 residues. The V and J ends lost 0 bases and 7 bases respectively, with 10 bases between them. CDR3 nucleotides: TGTGCCAGCAGCTTAGCGCGGGTTGGACAGCCCCAGCATTTT. Translating it yields CASSLARVGQPQHF. Full variable domain (remainder filled in from reference TRBV7-2 and TRBJ1-5): GAGVSQSPSNKVTEKGKDVELRCDPISGHTALYWYRQSLGQGLEFLIYFQGNSAPDKSGLPSDRFSAERTGGSVSTLTIQRTQQEDSAVYLCASSLARVGQPQHFGDGTRLSIL.

J is TRBJ2-2 and V is TRBV6-6; D possibly corresponds to TRBD2 (5 bases). The CDR3 has 13 amino acids. Germline assignment: CDR1 MNHNY and CDR2 SVGAGI (reference sequence). V was clipped by 7 bases and J by 6 bases, with 12 bases between them. CDR3 DNA: TGTGCCAGCACCATGGACGGGGCCGGGGAGCTGTTTTTT. This sequence encodes CASTMDGAGELFF.

This clone was found once. The chain links TRBV7-2 to TRBJ2-7; 8 bases agree with TRBD2. CDR1 is SGHTA, CDR2 FQGNSA, per germline. Unmatched junction bases numbered 4, after V lost 2 bases and J lost 4 bases. This CDR3 has 14 residues. In DNA, the CDR3 is TGTGCCAGCAGCTTAACGGGGGGGCTTTACGAGCAGTACTTC. This sequence encodes CASSLTGGLYEQYF.

V usage is TRBV29-1 and J usage is TRBJ2-2; 8 nucleotides match TRBD1. V lost 2 bases and J lost 6; bases outside the gene matches: 5. Germline CDR1 reads SQVTM; CDR2 reads ANQGSEA. CDR3 size: 14 residues. As DNA, the CDR3 is TGCAGCGTTGAAAACAGGGGGATGGCCGGGGAGCTGTTTTTT. Amino acids: CSVENRGMAGELFF.

The genes are TRBV28 and TRBJ2-3; the D gene could be TRBD1 or TRBD2 (5 bases each). The CDR3 has 16 residues. Germline CDR1 reads MDHEN; CDR2 reads SYDVKM. V was pared by 5 bases and J by 8 bases, with 23 bases between. The CDR3 spells CASSPLGGLSPGTQYF. The CDR3 bases are TGTGCCAGCAGTCCTCTTGGGGGTTTAAGTCCAGGTACGCAGTATTTT.

The sample holds one count of this clone. This chain's CDR3 is CASRPLTFGGSTQYF. The DNA of the CDR3 is TGTGCCAGCAGGCCCTTAACTTTCGGGGGAAGCACGCAGTATTTT. This chain links TRBV6-5 with TRBJ2-3; possible D gene TRBD2, 6 bases. This CDR3 spans 15 amino acids. Trimming pared 6 bases from V and 9 bases from J, leaving 22 bases between. Germline-derived CDR1 and CDR2 are MNHEY and SVGAGI.

The CDR3 loop is CASRVFLTGEAGELFF. The CDR3, as DNA: TGCGCCAGCAGGGTTTTCCTAACAGGGGAAGCCGGGGAGCTGTTTTTT. J is TRBJ2-2 and V is TRBV5-1; 7 nucleotides match TRBD1. The CDR3 has 16 residues. CDR1 and CDR2 from the germline V gene are SGHRS and YFSETQ. V dropped 5 bases and J dropped 6; count of bases not matched to a gene: 13.

The chain joins TRBV27 to TRBJ2-1, with TRBD2 matching over 9 bases. The CDR3 is made up of 15 amino acids. CDR1 and CDR2 (germline): MNHEY, SMNVEV (reference sequence). The trim removed 6 bases at V and 8 bases at J, leaving 11 bases unmatched. CDR3 bases: TGTGCCAGCAGGAGAGCGGGGGGCGGTTTCGATGAGCAGTTCTTC. It codes for CASRRAGGGFDEQFF.

This clone was counted a few times. The rearrangement uses TRBV18 and TRBJ2-3, with 7 bases that match TRBD2. V shed 3 bases, J shed 2 bases, and the junction held 5 bases outside the gene matches. The CDR3 spans 15 residues. Germline-derived CDR1 and CDR2 are KGHSH and LQKENI. CDR3 nucleotide sequence: TGTGCCAGCTCACCGGGAGCGGGGAACACAGATACGCAGTATTTT. Amino acids: CASSPGAGNTDTQYF.